This is a list of T cell receptor beta chains from one sample in a study of T cell changes during pregnancy in multiple sclerosis. Clones were read by immunoSEQ multiplex PCR, and TCRdb kept only the in-frame ones, dropping some. The repertoire holds approximately 23,000 clones, with more than 85% as singletons. Sequences were derived from CD8+ T cells from peripheral blood mononuclear cells, sampled in the first trimester of pregnancy. Every receptor here comes from a female donor with multiple sclerosis, enrolled in a pregnancy study. Both conserved end residues are part of each CDR3. D genes are given only for firm matches. Rows may omit the clone size; those that give it use once, few, many or a size class.

V	size	J	D	CDR3	DNA
TRBV15	-	TRBJ1-1	-	CATGQGRTPNTEAFF	TGTGCCACCGGTCAGGGTCGGACACCGAACACTGAAGCTTTCTTT
TRBV7-2	-	TRBJ2-7	-	CASSPRPGLLLAQYF	TGTGCCAGCAGCCCGCGACCGGGACTCCTCCTGGCACAGTACTTC
TRBV4-3	-	TRBJ2-3	-	CASSQDRLLAATDTQYF	TGCGCCAGCAGCCAAGATCGCCTGTTAGCGGCCACAGATACGCAGTATTTT
TRBV4-3	-	TRBJ1-5	TRBD1	CASSQRTGDQPQHF	TGCGCCAGCAGCCAAAGAACAGGGGATCAGCCCCAGCATTTT
TRBV9	-	TRBJ1-5	TRBD1	CASSGGTGVHQPQHF	TGTGCCAGCAGCGGAGGGACAGGGGTTCATCAGCCCCAGCATTTT
TRBV27	-	TRBJ2-3	-	CASSRTLTDTQYF	TGTGCCAGCAGCCGAACTCTTACAGATACGCAGTATTTT
TRBV29-1	-	TRBJ2-7	TRBD1	CSVEGTQGAAGAYEQYF	TGCAGCGTTGAGGGCACACAGGGGGCAGCAGGGGCCTACGAGCAGTACTTC
TRBV4-3	-	TRBJ2-1	-	CASSQDFPDEQFF	TGCGCCAGCAGCCAAGATTTTCCCGATGAGCAGTTCTTC
TRBV6-1	-	TRBJ1-1	-	CASSPERQANTEAFF	TGTGCCAGCAGTCCCGAGAGACAGGCGAACACTGAAGCTTTCTTT
TRBV7-9	-	TRBJ2-7	-	CASSLRAGDTYEQYF	TGTGCCAGCAGCTTAAGGGCAGGGGACACCTACGAGCAGTACTTC
TRBV28	-	TRBJ2-7	TRBD1	CASRPIKTDRDSIYEQYF	TGTGCCAGCAGACCGATCAAAACCGACCGGGACAGTATCTACGAGCAGTACTTC
TRBV25-1	-	TRBJ1-2	-	CASSSRTDNYGYTF	TGTGCCAGCAGTTCTAGGACAGATAACTATGGCTACACCTTC
TRBV4-2	-	TRBJ2-1	-	CASRLGGAESNEQFF	TGTGCCAGCAGGTTGGGGGGAGCTGAAAGCAATGAGCAGTTCTTC
TRBV28	-	TRBJ1-3	-	CASSLYPPSSLTVPARRSGNTIYF	TGTGCCAGCAGTTTATACCCCCCGTCGTCGTTGACAGTTCCCGCCCGGCGCTCTGGAAACACCATATATTTT
TRBV27	-	TRBJ1-1	TRBD1	CASSLYPDRDTEAFF	TGTGCCAGCAGTTTATACCCCGACAGGGACACTGAAGCTTTCTTT
TRBV14	-	TRBJ2-2	-	CASSQDVYPGANTGELFF	TGTGCCAGCAGCCAAGATGTATATCCAGGGGCGAACACCGGGGAGCTGTTTTTT
TRBV7-9	-	TRBJ2-5	TRBD2	CASSSREARETQYF	TGTGCCAGCAGCAGCCGGGAGGCCCGAGAGACCCAGTACTTC
TRBV13	-	TRBJ2-3	-	CASSPGTGGTQYF	TGTGCCAGCAGCCCGGGGACCGGGGGTACGCAGTATTTT
TRBV5-6	-	TRBJ2-3	-	CASSYVAASTDTQYF	TGTGCCAGCAGCTATGTAGCCGCTAGCACAGATACGCAGTATTTT
TRBV5-1	-	TRBJ2-7	TRBD1	CASSFGTGGREQYF	TGCGCCAGCAGTTTCGGGACAGGGGGTCGCGAGCAGTACTTC
TRBV28	-	TRBJ1-6	-	CASSPQRIRSPLHF	TGTGCCAGCAGTCCTCAGCGGATTCGTTCACCCCTCCACTTT
TRBV19	-	TRBJ1-5	-	CASSQMSGLSNQPQHF	TGTGCCAGTAGCCAAATGTCAGGGTTAAGCAATCAGCCCCAGCATTTT
TRBV19	-	TRBJ2-1	TRBD2	CASSISAGGSHEQFF	TGTGCCAGTAGTATATCGGCGGGAGGGTCGCATGAGCAGTTCTTC
TRBV6-6	once	TRBJ2-1	-	CASTGLNNEQFF	TGTGCCAGCACGGGACTCAACAATGAGCAGTTCTTC
TRBV27	-	TRBJ2-2	TRBD1	CASRTGDTGELFF	TGTGCCAGCAGGACAGGGGACACCGGGGAGCTGTTTTTT
TRBV4-3	-	TRBJ2-2	-	CASSQDLGGHRTGELFF	TGCGCCAGCAGCCAAGATTTAGGGGGTCACCGGACCGGGGAGCTGTTTTTT
TRBV30	few	TRBJ2-7	TRBD1	CAWRHKVATGDSYEQYF	TGTGCCTGGAGGCATAAGGTAGCAACAGGGGATTCCTACGAGCAGTACTTC
TRBV6-1	-	TRBJ2-7	TRBD1	CASSEEGTGYHEQYF	TGTGCCAGCAGTGAAGAGGGGACAGGGTACCACGAGCAGTACTTC
TRBV19	once	TRBJ2-2	-	CASSIGVHTGELFF	TGTGCCAGTAGTATCGGTGTACACACCGGGGAGCTGTTTTTT
TRBV7-2	-	TRBJ1-4	TRBD1	CASSSRTGREEKLFF	TGTGCCAGCAGCTCTCGGACAGGGAGGGAGGAAAAACTGTTTTTT
TRBV7-9	-	TRBJ2-3	-	CASSLADVYGTDTQYF	TGTGCCAGCAGCTTAGCTGACGTCTACGGGACAGATACGCAGTATTTT
TRBV9	-	TRBJ2-7	-	CASSVDLASHYEQYF	TGTGCCAGCAGCGTAGACTTAGCATCCCACTACGAGCAGTACTTC
TRBV4-2	once	TRBJ2-1	TRBD2	CASSQEQREFVDEQFF	TGTGCCAGCAGCCAAGAGCAGCGGGAGTTCGTGGATGAGCAGTTCTTC
TRBV7-2	-	TRBJ2-7	-	CASSLNGGHEQYF	TGTGCCAGCAGCCTAAACGGAGGGCACGAGCAGTACTTC
TRBV29-1	-	TRBJ2-1	-	CSVATGAPNEQFF	TGCAGCGTTGCGACGGGAGCCCCCAATGAGCAGTTCTTC
TRBV28	-	TRBJ1-2	-	CASTPGRGYTF	TGTGCCAGCACCCCAGGGCGGGGCTACACCTTC
TRBV5-5	-	TRBJ2-1	-	CASSLTGANEQFF	TGTGCCAGCAGCTTGACAGGAGCCAATGAGCAGTTCTTC
TRBV10-3	-	TRBJ2-1	-	CAIRARGLPYNEQFF	TGTGCCATCAGGGCTAGGGGCCTTCCGTACAATGAGCAGTTCTTC
TRBV5-1	-	TRBJ2-3	-	CASSPFGTSTDTQYF	TGCGCCAGCAGCCCTTTTGGGACTAGCACAGATACGCAGTATTTT
TRBV29-1	few	TRBJ2-5	TRBD1	CSVDTGQSYQETQYF	TGCAGCGTTGACACGGGACAGTCTTACCAAGAGACCCAGTACTTC
TRBV5-5	-	TRBJ2-5	TRBD2	CASSLVTSGDGGTQYF	TGTGCCAGCAGCTTGGTGACTAGCGGGGATGGAGGGACCCAGTACTTC
TRBV7-6	-	TRBJ2-7	TRBD2	CASSLEAGDLHWDEQYF	TGTGCCAGCAGCTTAGAAGCGGGAGATCTCCACTGGGACGAGCAGTACTTC
TRBV29-1	once	TRBJ1-1	TRBD1	CSVYPGQGNTEAFF	TGCAGCGTCTATCCGGGACAGGGGAACACTGAAGCTTTCTTT
TRBV4-3	-	TRBJ2-3	-	CASSLNLAQSTDTQYF	TGCGCCAGCAGCCTCAATTTGGCCCAAAGCACAGATACGCAGTATTTT
TRBV27	-	TRBJ2-4	-	CASSPTSITKNIQYF	TGTGCCAGCAGTCCTACCTCTATCACCAAAAACATTCAGTACTTC
TRBV19	-	TRBJ1-4	-	CASSPRQDEKLFF	TGTGCCAGTAGTCCCCGACAGGACGAAAAACTGTTTTTT
TRBV7-6	-	TRBJ1-4	TRBD1	CASSYDRGRGNEKLFF	TGTGCCAGCAGCTACGACAGGGGAAGGGGCAATGAAAAACTGTTTTTT
TRBV27	-	TRBJ2-1	TRBD2	CASSFETSGRREQFF	TGTGCCAGCAGTTTCGAGACTAGCGGGAGACGTGAGCAGTTCTTC
TRBV27	-	TRBJ2-1	-	CASSLLGAEQFF	TGTGCCAGCAGTCTACTAGGAGCCGAGCAGTTCTTC
TRBV6-4	few	TRBJ2-2	TRBD2	CASSAAGGTGELFF	TGTGCCAGCAGTGCTGCGGGGGGCACCGGGGAGCTGTTTTTT
TRBV5-1	-	TRBJ2-1	-	CASSLVPPDGDNSYNEQFF	TGCGCCAGCAGCTTGGTACCACCGGATGGGGACAACTCCTACAATGAGCAGTTCTTC
TRBV29-1	-	TRBJ2-7	-	CSVEATQTSRYEQYF	TGCAGCGTTGAAGCCACCCAGACATCTCGCTACGAGCAGTACTTC
TRBV19	once	TRBJ1-1	-	CASSIGAGNTEAFF	TGTGCCAGTAGTATTGGGGCAGGGAACACTGAAGCTTTCTTT
TRBV11-1	once	TRBJ2-4	-	CASSLSLAKNIQYF	TGTGCCAGCAGCCTAAGTCTAGCCAAAAACATTCAGTACTTC
TRBV5-6	-	TRBJ1-1	TRBD1	CASSGTDRGLGLYTEAFF	TGTGCCAGCAGCGGAACCGACAGGGGGCTTGGGTTGTACACTGAAGCTTTCTTT
TRBV28	-	TRBJ1-5	-	CASSPLSNQPQHF	TGTGCCAGCAGCCCACTTAGCAATCAGCCCCAGCATTTT
TRBV27	-	TRBJ2-5	-	CASSAKASAQETQYF	TGTGCCAGCAGCGCAAAGGCAAGCGCACAAGAGACCCAGTACTTC
TRBV6-4	-	TRBJ2-1	TRBD2	CASSEGTSGNNEQFF	TGTGCCAGCAGCGAAGGGACTAGCGGCAACAATGAGCAGTTCTTC
TRBV5-1	-	TRBJ2-3	TRBD1	CASSLKGQGFSDTQYF	TGCGCCAGCAGCTTGAAGGGACAGGGGTTCTCAGATACGCAGTATTTT
TRBV5-6	-	TRBJ2-1	-	CASNQVEGLRLF	TGTGCCAGCAACCAGGTGGAGGGACTGCGACTCTTC